The source of this TCR beta chain is a study of T cells in Graves' hyperthyroidism and ophthalmopathy. General study results and limits: Ophthalmopathy was told apart from stable hyperthyroidism by a 13 V-J model.

This clonotype was seen repeatedly, ten times or more. What it recognizes is unknown. This CDR3 is 14 amino acids long. V dropped 5 bases and J dropped 3 bases, with 11 bases sitting between them. Germline V gives CDR1 SGHTA, CDR2 FQGNSA. The cohort's ophthalmopathy patients, a group with duration under 3 months, had a Clinical Activity Score of at least 3 and a NOSPECS grade of at least 4. Clinical symptoms, serum thyroxine and TRAb, thyroid ultrasound and orbital computed tomography were used for the diagnoses. From less than 13 ml of fresh peripheral blood, PBMCs were isolated. RNA transcripts gave rise to amplified TCR beta CDR3 regions. Researchers ran a first-round RT-PCR on the TCR CDR3 using the HTBI primer set. In TCRdb, the multiplex PCR reads were re-called with MiXCR into one record per CDR3 protein. The table lists approximately 300,000 distinct CDR3 sequences, more than 15% of them singletons.

The chain has TRBV7-2 and TRBJ2-1, with D tentatively TRBD1 (6 bases). The sequenced sample consisted of blood. The TCR comes from an older woman with Graves' ophthalmopathy. The DNA of the CDR3 is TGTGCCAGCAGCCGCGGACAGCGCTACAATGAGCAGTTCTTC. Its protein product is CASSRGQRYNEQFF.